Given below is one TCR beta chain in context. The antigen is undetermined. Cell sorting via CD45RO/CCR7/CD25/CD127/CD95/CD27 was performed to obtain CD4+ naive, central memory, regulatory and stem cell-like memory cells. Investigators reverse transcribed all isolated RNA, so they sequenced expressed TCRB transcripts. Assay used: immunoSEQ multiplex PCR; TCRdb lists only in-frame clones, some missing. The sample shows fewer than 350,000 clones, over 12% of them seen only once. These data come from a study of beta chain features in type 1 diabetes. Overall study results and limits: Insertions at VDJ junctions were less frequent in type 1 diabetes patients. These patients also deleted more nucleotides at the same junctions. All four CD4+ subsets of Type 1 diabetes patients contained TCRB CDR3s that were moderately but significantly shorter.

V gave up 0 bases and J gave up 8 bases; unmatched junction bases: 4. Germline CDR1 LNHDA, CDR2 SQIVND (reference sequence). The CDR3 is made up of 14 amino acids. The genes are TRBV19 and TRBJ1-2; 9 nucleotides line up with TRBD1. Sequenced: naive CD4+ T cells from blood. The sequence was obtained from a man aged 18 to 30 with type 1 diabetes. The CDR3: CASSIDRTGDGYTF. The CDR3 DNA is TGTGCCAGTAGTATAGATCGGACAGGGGACGGCTACACCTTC. Variable domain in full (rest from reference TRBV19 and TRBJ1-2): DGGITQSPKYLFRKEGQNVTLSCEQNLNHDAMYWYRQDPGQGLRLIYYSQIVNDFQKGDIAEGYSVSREKKESFPLTVTSAQKNPTAFYLCASSIDRTGDGYTFGSGTRLTVV.